This is a list of T cell receptor beta chains from one sample in a study of cytomegalovirus exposure and HLA in healthy donors. Using immunoSEQ multiplex PCR, the repertoire was profiled, and TCRdb retains in-frame clones only, with some absent. This repertoire shows some 170,000 clones, roughly 9.4% found once; its top ten account for 1% to 1.5%. Material: PBMCs. The receptors stem from a woman aged 25 to 39 in good health and CMV-seropositive. CDR3s include the opening cysteine and the closing phenylalanine or tryptophan. A D gene is named only where the DNA matches it firmly. Clone sizes are given selectively: once, few, many, or a class where the clone is expanded.

CDR3 protein	CDR3 DNA	clone size	D gene	J gene	V gene
CASSLMWTSSSDTQYF	TGTGCCAGCAGCTTAATGTGGACTAGCAGCTCGGATACGCAGTATTTT	.	TRBD2	TRBJ2-3	TRBV7-3
CASSYGLKLQGNGYTF	TGTGCCAGCAGCTATGGATTAAAACTGCAGGGGAATGGCTACACCTTC	few	.	TRBJ1-2	TRBV7-9
CASSSRLAGGLQETQYF	TGTGCCAGCAGCTCAAGACTAGCGGGAGGCCTACAAGAGACCCAGTACTTC	.	TRBD2	TRBJ2-5	TRBV7-9
CASTTSGSYNEQFF	TGTGCCAGCACGACTAGCGGGTCCTACAATGAGCAGTTCTTC	few	TRBD2	TRBJ2-1	TRBV2
CASSYAGYEQYF	TGTGCCAGCAGTTACGCCGGTTACGAGCAGTACTTC	few	.	TRBJ2-7	TRBV6-5
CASSYTSGGQETQYF	TGCGCCAGCAGCTATACTAGCGGGGGACAAGAGACCCAGTACTTC	few	TRBD2	TRBJ2-5	TRBV5-1
CASSLTEETQYF	TGCGCCAGCAGCTTGACAGAGGAGACCCAGTACTTC	few	.	TRBJ2-5	TRBV5-1
CSARAGDEAFF	TGCAGTGCTCGAGCGGGGGATGAAGCTTTCTTT	.	.	TRBJ1-1	TRBV20-1
CASSLGTGGDNYGYTF	TGTGCCAGCAGCTTAGGGACCGGGGGAGATAACTATGGCTACACCTTC	few	.	TRBJ1-2	TRBV7-9
CAIQLGVRPYGYTF	TGCGCCATCCAACTCGGGGTACGACCCTATGGCTACACCTTC	few	.	TRBJ1-2	TRBV10-2
CASSLSGRAYNEQFF	TGTGCCAGCAGCCTTAGCGGGAGGGCCTACAATGAGCAGTTCTTC	.	TRBD2	TRBJ2-1	TRBV7-6
CASRGTGGTEAFF	TGTGCCAGCAGGGGGACAGGGGGCACTGAAGCTTTCTTT	.	TRBD1	TRBJ1-1	TRBV5-6
CASSDRQPQHF	TGTGCCAGCAGTGACCGGCAGCCCCAGCATTTT	.	.	TRBJ1-5	TRBV2
CASSPLSDLSGTEAFF	TGTGCCAGCTCACCACTCTCGGACCTATCGGGGACTGAAGCTTTCTTT	.	.	TRBJ1-1	TRBV18
CSATRGEQFF	TGCAGTGCCACGAGAGGTGAGCAGTTCTTC	few	.	TRBJ2-1	TRBV20-1
CAWSGQVGQPQHF	TGTGCCTGGAGTGGACAGGTGGGTCAGCCCCAGCATTTT	.	.	TRBJ1-5	TRBV30
CASILTGGGNTIYF	TGTGCCAGCATCCTGACAGGGGGAGGAAACACCATATATTTT	few	TRBD1	TRBJ1-3	TRBV5-6
CASKAGRRGLSTDTQYF	TGTGCCAGCAAGGCGGGGAGAAGGGGTCTGAGCACAGATACGCAGTATTTT	few	.	TRBJ2-3	TRBV2
CASNTRASGHEQFF	TGTGCCAGCAATACCCGGGCCAGCGGGCATGAGCAGTTCTTC	few	.	TRBJ2-1	TRBV27
CASSEPGTGVETQYF	TGCGCCAGCAGTGAGCCCGGGACAGGGGTAGAGACCCAGTACTTC	few	TRBD1	TRBJ2-5	TRBV10-1
CASSFLTGTNYGYTF	TGCGCCAGCAGCTTTCTGACAGGGACCAACTATGGCTACACCTTC	.	TRBD1	TRBJ1-2	TRBV5-1
CASRSLGGTASYEQYF	TGTGCCAGCAGATCCCTAGGGGGGACAGCCTCCTACGAGCAGTACTTC	.	.	TRBJ2-7	TRBV27
CASRSGPGGITYEQYF	TGTGCCAGCAGAAGTGGGCCGGGGGGAATAACCTACGAGCAGTACTTC	.	TRBD2	TRBJ2-7	TRBV7-2
CASSLLAVSYEQYF	TGCGCCAGCAGCTTGTTAGCGGTTTCCTACGAGCAGTACTTC	.	.	TRBJ2-7	TRBV5-1
CASSSPRGAMNTEAFF	TGTGCCAGCAGCTCCCCGCGTGGGGCTATGAACACTGAAGCTTTCTTT	.	.	TRBJ1-1	TRBV5-4
CASSFQGTNEQFF	TGTGCCAGCAGCTTTCAGGGGACAAATGAGCAGTTCTTC	few	.	TRBJ2-1	TRBV11-3
CAWSVGRDQPQHF	TGTGCCTGGAGCGTGGGGCGTGATCAGCCCCAGCATTTT	.	.	TRBJ1-5	TRBV30